This TCR beta chain was captured in a study of T cells expressing NK-cell markers. Study details: Eight donors were sequenced, seven testing HCMV-seropositive and one testing seronegative.

TCRdb re-called the 5' RACE reads and gives one entry per CDR3 protein, without DNA. Its clone listing holds roughly 430,000 distinct CDR3 sequences. The CDR3 is 14 amino acids. CDR1 is SGHTA and CDR2 is FQGTGA in the germline V gene. Sequenced material: blood T cells: a sorted CD56 or NKG2C T cell subset, CD4+ or CD8+ T cells, or bulk PBMC T cells (not recorded which). This clonotype was sampled from a woman aged 18 to 75 in good health. This chain links TRBV7-3 with TRBJ2-3; lacking DNA, the TRBD2 call made by TCRdb goes unchecked. CDR3 loop: CASSSSGATDTQYF.